This T cell receptor (beta chain) was sequenced in a study of preoperative IRX-2 immunotherapy in early breast cancer (dated by TCRdb to between 2017 and 2020). The CDR3 holds 12 amino acids from the cysteine to the phenylalanine. Only CDR3 DNA remains: 36 bases, in frame from the first base. Sequences MNHNY (CDR1) and SVGAGI (CDR2) are obtained from the germline V gene (reference sequence). V was cut back by 6 bases and J by 6 bases, leaving a gap of 9 bases between them. Libraries were constructed by the immunoSEQ multiplex PCR assay. Entries here come from immuneACCESS through TCRdb and include only in-frame sequences with V and J called. Some clones fail to appear in such tables; in the studies checked, an unresolved V gene covers under half of the shortfall, and the cause of the remainder is unknown. Counted in this sample were 25,000 to 30,000 clones; almost 90% of them appeared once. The top ten constitute roughly 10% of the sample.

The treatment or condition label corresponds to: preoperative locoregional IRX-2 cytokine immunotherapy. The samples were obtained from a phase Ib study that tested preoperative, locoregional IRX-2 cytokine immunotherapy designed to prime immune responses. Donors were patients with early-stage breast cancer who received IRX-2 before surgery. Turning to this clone: It has no known antigen specificity. The sample holds no much larger clone one base away, and base qualities are not on file.

In this chain, TRBV6-6 is recombined with TRBJ2-1; the D gene cannot be resolved reliably. Sampling was conducted from a patient treated with IRX-2 immunotherapy. This TCR came from a human donor with breast cancer. The nucleotides are TGTGCCAGCAGCTCCACCCTCAATGAGCAGTTCTTC. Its coded protein is CASSSTLNEQFF.